Listed here are 19 T cell receptor beta chains from one sample, sequenced in a study of OX40 agonist ivuxolimab in advanced cancers. The data were produced by immunoSEQ multiplex PCR, yet TCRdb's version contains in-frame clones alone and is incomplete. The sample holds around 80,000 clones; about 85% are singletons and the top ten take 2.5% to 3.5%. Sample: CD4+ or CD8+ T cells sorted from blood, taken in a trial of the OX40 agonist ivuxolimab. These receptors were obtained from an adult with an advanced solid tumor such as melanoma, head and neck, liver or kidney cancer.

V and J are TRBV7-2 and TRBJ1-1, with D possibly being TRBD1 (5 bases). CDR1 is SGHTA and CDR2 is FQGNSA in the germline V gene. The V and J ends lost 2 bases and 2 bases respectively, with 21 bases between them. This CDR3 has 18 amino acids. The CDR3 DNA sequence: TGTGCCAGCAGCTTAAGGGGCCCGGCAGGAGGGCTTAACACTGAAGCTTTCTTT. Translating it yields CASSLRGPAGGLNTEAFF. Complete variable domain (other parts from reference TRBV7-2 and TRBJ1-1): GAGVSQSPSNKVTEKGKDVELRCDPISGHTALYWYRQSLGQGLEFLIYFQGNSAPDKSGLPSDRFSAERTGGSVSTLTIQRTQQEDSAVYLCASSLRGPAGGLNTEAFFGQGTRLTVV.

This chain links TRBV10-3 with TRBJ2-1; tentatively, D is TRBD2 (6 bases). This CDR3 is 15 amino acids long. Trimming pared 7 bases from V and 6 bases from J, leaving 19 bases between. The V gene's germline CDR1 is ENHRY and CDR2 SYGVKD. The CDR3 nucleotides read TGTGCCATCACTCCACGGGACTCCCTGGGCAATGAGCAGTTCTTC. Its translation: CAITPRDSLGNEQFF.

V is TRBV5-1 and J is TRBJ2-7; possibly TRBD1 or TRBD2 for D (7 bases each). Germline assignment: CDR1 SGHRS and CDR2 YFSETQ. The CDR3 covers 18 residues. V gave up 0 bases and J gave up 6 bases, with 25 bases separating them. This CDR3 reads CASSLGSYLTGRGAEQYF. DNA for the CDR3: TGCGCCAGCAGCTTGGGTTCCTACTTGACAGGGAGGGGAGCCGAGCAGTACTTC.

This chain joins TRBV6-5 and TRBJ2-4, with D possibly TRBD1 on 5 matching bases. Germline V gives CDR1 MNHEY, CDR2 SVGAGI. The CDR3 runs 15 residues. The V end lost 4 bases, the J end lost 3 bases, and 13 bases lay between the germline ends. The CDR3: CASSSYGHSKNIQYF. The CDR3 DNA sequence: TGTGCCAGCAGTTCCTACGGACACAGCAAAAACATTCAGTACTTC.

The CDR3 region has the DNA TGTGCCAGCAGTCTACAGGCTCGGGGCAATCAGCCCCAGCATTTT. Translation gives CASSLQARGNQPQHF. This chain joins TRBV7-2 and TRBJ1-5; D may be TRBD1 (5 bases). Deletions cut 6 bases from V and 2 bases from J, with 14 bases between. This CDR3 spans 15 amino acids. Germline values: CDR1 SGHTA, CDR2 FQGNSA.

This clone was picked up one time. The chain employs TRBV29-1 and TRBJ2-7; 9 bases map to TRBD1. Germline V gene sequence: CDR1 SQVTM, CDR2 ANQGSEA. With 6 bases clipped from V and 4 bases from J, the junction kept 10 bases outside the gene matches. The CDR3 has 14 amino acids. CDR3 DNA: TGCAGCGTGGGCGGGGGACAGGGAGGGTACGAGCAGTACTTC. Residues: CSVGGGQGGYEQYF.

This sequence joins TRBV5-4 and TRBJ2-7, with TRBD2 identical over 14 bases. The V and J ends lost 4 bases and 3 bases, in that order; junction bases with no gene match: 3. Germline CDR1 SGHNT, CDR2 YYREEE (reference sequence). The CDR3 covers 15 residues. The CDR3 reads CASSAGTSGSYEQYF. For the CDR3, the DNA is TGTGCCAGCAGCGCGGGGACTAGCGGGAGCTACGAGCAGTACTTC.

The chain is built from TRBV6-6 and TRBJ1-6, with D possibly TRBD1 on 5 matching bases. The germline gives CDR1 MNHNY, CDR2 SVGAGI (reference sequence). This CDR3 comprises 13 residues. V was shortened by 7 bases and J by 10 bases, with 14 bases between the two germline ends. CDR3 nucleotide sequence: TGTGCCAGCAATGCGGGAGGGGAGTCACCCCTCCACTTT. Translation: CASNAGGESPLHF.

The chain combines TRBV27 with TRBJ1-2; 9 bases are shared with TRBD1. Trimming cost V 3 bases and J 4 bases; bases outside gene matches: 6. The germline CDR1 and CDR2 sequences are MNHEY and SMNVEV (reference sequence). The CDR3 totals 15 residues. The CDR3 protein is CASSFLTGGSYGYTF. DNA for the CDR3: TGTGCCAGCAGTTTCCTGACAGGGGGTTCCTATGGCTACACCTTC.

This clone came up once. This sequence joins TRBV18 and TRBJ2-7; perhaps TRBD1 as D (6 bases). Looked up from germline, CDR1 is KGHSH and CDR2 is LQKENI. V was shortened by 2 bases and J by 4 bases, with 21 bases between the two germline ends. The CDR3 runs to 17 residues. For the CDR3, the DNA is TGTGCCAGCTCACCATGGACAGTAGGCCGTGTTGCTTACGAGCAGTACTTC. Translation: CASSPWTVGRVAYEQYF.

The chain uses TRBV28 and TRBJ1-4; 7 bases fit TRBD1. CDR3 length: 16 amino acids. The trim removed 0 bases at V and 8 bases at J, leaving 9 bases unmatched. Germline V lookup: CDR1 MDHEN, CDR2 SYDVKM. CDR3 DNA: TGTGCCAGCAGTTTATGGGGGACAGAAGCAAGAGAAAAACTGTTTTTT. Translated, it gives CASSLWGTEAREKLFF.

This chain joins TRBV5-1 and TRBJ1-1; a possible D gene is TRBD1 (5 bases). This CDR3 is 17 amino acids long. Germline CDR1 SGHRS, CDR2 YFSETQ. V was cut by 4 bases and J by 0 bases, with 19 bases left in between. The chain's CDR3 is CASSQIPWGVMNTEAFF. In nucleotides, the CDR3 is TGCGCCAGCAGCCAGATACCTTGGGGGGTGATGAACACTGAAGCTTTCTTT.

This chain connects TRBV5-1 to TRBJ2-2; 7 positions agree with TRBD2. V trimming: 1 base; J trimming: 1 base; junction bases outside the gene matches: 4. The CDR3 covers 16 residues. CDR1 is SGHRS and CDR2 is YFSETQ in the germline V gene. CDR3 bases: TGCGCCAGCAGCTTGATTGGCGGGGGGAACACCGGGGAGCTGTTTTTT. Translated: CASSLIGGGNTGELFF.

This clone was observed once. V is TRBV11-2 and J is TRBJ2-6, with 9 bases fitting TRBD1. Losses at the gene ends were 1 base for V and 1 base for J; bases not matched to a gene: 8. In germline, CDR1 is SGHAT, CDR2 FQNNGV. The CDR3 is made up of 19 amino acids. CDR3 amino acids: CASSLGYRGRESGANVLTF. DNA for the CDR3: TGTGCCAGCAGCTTAGGTTACAGGGGGCGCGAATCTGGGGCCAACGTCCTGACTTTC.

The rearrangement joins TRBV2 to TRBJ2-4; TRBD2 is a possible D gene (5 bases). Germline CDR1 is SNHLY and CDR2 is FYNNEI. V was cut by 5 bases and J by 0 bases, with 11 bases left in between. The CDR3 covers 15 residues. As DNA, the CDR3 is TGTGCCAGCAGTCAGCGGAACCTAGCCAAAAACATTCAGTACTTC. Its translation is CASSQRNLAKNIQYF.

The V gene is TRBV7-2, the J gene TRBJ2-7, with D possibly being TRBD2 (5 bases). There are 14 residues in the CDR3. Trimming left V 2 bases short and J 5 bases short, with 13 bases between. Germline V gives CDR1 SGHTA, CDR2 FQGNSA. The CDR3: CASSLRGLYNEQYF. As DNA, the CDR3 is TGTGCCAGCAGCTTACGGGGTTTGTATAACGAGCAGTACTTC.

Concerning this clone: Mismatch with germline at one junction end may stem from a read error. This chain links TRBV5-6 with TRBJ2-2, with D perhaps matching TRBD2 (5 bases). Germline V gene sequence: CDR1 SGHDT, CDR2 YYEEEE. This CDR3 comprises 15 residues. Here the CDR3 DNA reads TGTGCCAGCAGCGGTTCGGGTCCTCAACACCGGGGAGCTGTTTTT. Its translation is CASSGSGPQHRGAVF.

The chain uses TRBV27 and TRBJ1-5; TRBD1 matches 8 bases. The CDR3 is made up of 15 amino acids. The V and J ends lost 3 bases and 9 bases, in that order; junction bases with no gene match: 10. Germline V gene sequence: CDR1 MNHEY, CDR2 SMNVEV (reference sequence). The CDR3 region has the DNA TGTGCCAGCAGTTTTAGGACAGGGAATAGTTGGCCCCAGCATTTT. It codes for CASSFRTGNSWPQHF.

This chain uses TRBV6-5 with TRBJ2-1; 14 positions agree with TRBD2. The germline CDR1 and CDR2 sequences are MNHEY and SVGAGI. The CDR3 has 15 residues. V gave up 5 bases and J gave up 7 bases; unmatched junction bases: 4. The CDR3 loop is CASSGLAGGENEQFF. Here the CDR3 DNA reads TGTGCCAGCAGTGGACTAGCGGGAGGAGAGAATGAGCAGTTCTTC.